The next 23 T cell receptor beta chains were all read from a single sample in a study of control samples from healthy donors and cancer patients. Produced via immunoSEQ multiplex PCR; TCRdb's table is partial and in-frame only. The repertoire includes over 150,000 clones, roughly 94% of them detected once, and around 6.1% sits in the top ten. Sequenced material: blood. Receptors were obtained from a man aged 35 to 55 in good health.

This sequence joins TRBV28 and TRBJ1-2; 10 bases are a match to TRBD1. CDR1 MDHEN and CDR2 SYDVKM come from the germline V gene. With 5 bases clipped from V and 4 bases from J, the junction kept 10 bases outside the gene matches. This CDR3 is built from 16 residues. CDR3 bases: TGTGCCAGCAGTGCCCATCGGACAGGGGGAGGCTATGGCTACACCTTC. This codes for CASSAHRTGGGYGYTF.

On this clone itself: The junction differs from germline at one of its ends, possibly a read error. The V and J genes are TRBV27 and TRBJ2-1; D uncertain. The germline V gene has CDR1 MNHEY and CDR2 SMNVEV (reference sequence). This CDR3 is built from 15 residues. The CDR3 loop reads CAGSPQLAPNNEQFF. Written as DNA, the CDR3 is TGTGCCGGCAGCCCACAACTGGCCCCGAACAATGAGCAGTTCTTC.

The chain is built from TRBV30 and TRBJ1-6, with D possibly matching TRBD1 (5 bases). The CDR3 is 13 amino acids. Between the trimmed V and J ends, which lost 8 bases and 6 bases, there was a span of 14 bases. Looked up from germline, CDR1 is GTSNPN and CDR2 is SVGIG (reference sequence). The CDR3: CARSGGTNSPLHF. The DNA of the CDR3 is TGTGCCCGTTCCGGGGGGACTAATTCACCCCTCCACTTT.

The rearrangement links TRBV25-1 to TRBJ1-1; TRBD1 aligns across 8 bases. CDR3 length: 15 amino acids. The germline V gene encodes CDR1 MGHDK and CDR2 SYGVNS. The V and J ends lost 5 bases and 0 bases, in that order; junction bases with no gene match: 5. CDR3 in amino acids: CASSHRGSMNTEAFF. The CDR3 DNA sequence: TGTGCCAGCAGTCACAGGGGGTCCATGAACACTGAAGCTTTCTTT.

The chain is built from TRBV4-1 and TRBJ1-1, with unresolved D. The CDR3 totals 13 residues. Germline V gene sequence: CDR1 MGHRA, CDR2 YSYEKL. V was shortened by 2 bases and J by 1 base, with 5 bases between the two germline ends. The CDR3 reads CASSQQPNTEAFF. The CDR3 nucleotides read TGCGCCAGCAGCCAACAACCGAACACTGAAGCTTTCTTT.

The count of this clone is one. J is TRBJ1-2 and V is TRBV29-1; D ambiguous. The CDR3 has 15 amino acids. In germline, CDR1 is SQVTM, CDR2 ANQGSEA. The CDR3 nucleotides are TGCAGGCCCAAAACCAATATTAATACCATCTATGGCTACACCTTC. Its protein product is CRPKTNINTIYGYTF.

This chain joins TRBV19 and TRBJ1-1, with 9 bases that match TRBD1. Germline-derived CDR1 and CDR2 are LNHDA and SQIVND (reference sequence). The CDR3 has 17 residues. The V gene end was trimmed by 9 bases and the J gene end by 0 bases; junction bases not matched to a gene: 14. The CDR3 DNA follows: TGTGCCAGCCAGAAACGCGGACAGGGGATAATGAACACTGAAGCTTTCTTT. It translates to CASQKRGQGIMNTEAFF.

V is TRBV5-6 and J is TRBJ1-2; 7 bases are shared with TRBD1. Germline V gives CDR1 SGHDT, CDR2 YYEEEE. After removal of 0 bases from V and 8 bases from J, the junction contained 1 base not matched to a gene. CDR3 size: 12 residues. CDR3 nucleotides: TGTGCCAGCAGCTTGGGACAGGGAGGCTACACCTTC. Its protein product is CASSLGQGGYTF.

CDR3 DNA sequence: TGTGCCAGCAGCGCGTTCCCGGACGGACGGTACCGCTACACCTTC. It is translated as CASSAFPDGRYRYTF. The rearrangement links TRBV7-9 to TRBJ1-2; D not certain. The V gene lost 5 bases and the J gene lost 9 bases, with 22 bases spanning the gap. Germline values: CDR1 SEHNR, CDR2 FQNEAQ (reference sequence). This CDR3 region has 15 residues.

The V gene is TRBV12-3 or TRBV12-4, the J gene TRBJ2-5, with D hard to call. V gave up 8 bases and J gave up 1 base, with 11 bases separating them. This CDR3 has 13 amino acids. DNA for the CDR3: TGTGCCAGCGGATCAGGACGCCAAGAGACCCAGTACTTC. It codes for CASGSGRQETQYF.

The V call is TRBV19, the J call TRBJ1-6; D ambiguous. The CDR3 runs to 14 residues. Trimming pared 9 bases from V and 5 bases from J, leaving 14 bases between. The V gene's germline CDR1 is LNHDA and CDR2 SQIVND (reference sequence). The CDR3: CASQTGVNNSPLHF. CDR3 DNA sequence: TGTGCCAGCCAGACCGGGGTGAATAATTCACCCCTCCACTTT. Together with reference TRBV19 and TRBJ1-6, the CDR3 gives the full variable domain: DGGITQSPKYLFRKEGQNVTLSCEQNLNHDAMYWYRQDPGQGLRLIYYSQIVNDFQKGDIAEGYSVSREKKESFPLTVTSAQKNPTAFYLCASQTGVNNSPLHFGNGTRLTVT.

This clone was observed once. The J gene is TRBJ1-2, the V gene TRBV13; D is ambiguous. The germline CDR1 and CDR2 sequences are PRHDT and FYEKMQ (reference sequence). The V and J ends lost 2 bases and 4 bases respectively, with 14 bases between them. The CDR3 sequence is 15 residues long. This CDR3 is CASSLRLKELYGYTF. The CDR3 DNA is TGTGCCAGCAGCTTAAGGTTAAAGGAACTCTATGGCTACACCTTC.

The table lists this clone with a count of one. The rearrangement uses TRBV4-1 and TRBJ2-1; 9 nucleotides line up with TRBD2. V shed 3 bases, J shed 1 base, and the junction held 1 base outside the gene matches. Per the germline V gene, CDR1 is MGHRA and CDR2 is YSYEKL. The CDR3 runs 15 residues. CDR3 protein: CASSQGLASYNEQFF. CDR3 DNA sequence: TGCGCCAGCAGCCAGGGACTAGCATCCTACAATGAGCAGTTCTTC.

This clone was seen a single time. V gene TRBV7-9 combines with J gene TRBJ2-7, with D unclear. The CDR3 is made up of 12 amino acids. The ends were cut back, 2 bases at V and 6 bases at J, with 8 bases in the middle. CDR1 and CDR2 (germline): SEHNR, FQNEAQ (reference sequence). The CDR3 is CASSLPQSEQYF. Written as DNA, the CDR3 is TGTGCCAGCAGCTTACCTCAGAGCGAGCAGTACTTC.

The DNA for the CDR3 is TGCGCCAGCAGCCAAGGGCGGTCGGAACTAGCGGCTCTGTTTTTT. Translation: CASSQGRSELAALFF. The J gene is TRBJ2-2, the V gene TRBV4-1; 8 bases match TRBD2. Germline loops: CDR1 MGHRA, CDR2 YSYEKL. V was pared by 1 base and J by 14 bases, with 12 bases of the junction left unmatched. The CDR3 is 15 residues long.

The CDR3 DNA is TGCGCCAGCAGCCGCCTCGCGGGGACGAACACTGAAGCTTTCTTT. Its translation is CASSRLAGTNTEAFF. The chain links TRBV5-1 to TRBJ1-1; possibly TRBD1 for D (5 bases). The germline V gene encodes CDR1 SGHRS and CDR2 YFSETQ. Trimming stripped 4 bases from V and 1 base from J, with 14 bases between. The CDR3 has 15 amino acids.

V gene TRBV19 combines with J gene TRBJ1-2; 8 nucleotides agree with TRBD1. The CDR3 extends over 15 amino acids. The ends lost 5 bases at V and 4 bases at J; junction bases unmatched: 9. CDR1 and CDR2 (germline): LNHDA, SQIVND (reference sequence). CDR3 sequence: CASSPGTGMVYGYTF. CDR3 DNA sequence: TGTGCCAGTAGTCCCGGGACAGGAATGGTCTATGGCTACACCTTC.

The chain links TRBV12-3 or TRBV12-4 to TRBJ1-5; 11 bases agree with TRBD1. J gave up 6 bases and V 6 bases, and 1 base lay outside the gene matches. This CDR3 spans 13 amino acids. The DNA for the CDR3 is TGTGCCAGCAGGGGGACAGGGGGTCAGCCCCAGCATTTT. Amino acids: CASRGTGGQPQHF.

The V call is TRBV12-3 or TRBV12-4, the J call TRBJ1-2; 10 bases align to TRBD1. The CDR3 spans 12 residues. The V and J ends lost 6 bases and 5 bases, in that order; junction bases with no gene match: 0. The CDR3 nucleotides read TGTGCCAGCAGGGGACAGGGGTATGGCTACACCTTC. This translates into CASRGQGYGYTF.

The V call is TRBV2, the J call TRBJ2-3; perhaps TRBD1 as D (5 bases). CDR3 length equals 15 residues. The germline V gene has CDR1 SNHLY and CDR2 FYNNEI. The V gene lost 6 bases and the J gene lost 4 bases, with 17 bases spanning the gap. The CDR3 DNA reads as TGTGCCAGCAGCCCTGGGGCTCCTAGGTCAGATACGCAGTATTTT. Translation gives CASSPGAPRSDTQYF. The variable domain in full, with the rest retrieved from reference TRBV2 and TRBJ2-3, is EPEVTQTPSHQVTQMGQEVILRCVPISNHLYFYWYRQILGQKVEFLVSFYNNEISEKSEIFDDQFSVERPDGSNFTLKIRSTKLEDSAMYFCASSPGAPRSDTQYFGPGTRLTVL.

V usage is TRBV6-6 and J usage is TRBJ1-6; maybe TRBD1 (5 bases). This CDR3 has 10 amino acids. The germline gives CDR1 MNHNY, CDR2 SVGAGI (reference sequence). Trimming removed 7 bases from V and 11 bases from J, with 6 bases in between. In nucleotides, the CDR3 is TGTGCCAGCATGGGGCCACCCCTCCACTTT. Translation: CASMGPPLHF.

This chain connects TRBV10-2 to TRBJ1-4; 9 nucleotides line up with TRBD1. The germline V gene encodes CDR1 WSHSY and CDR2 SAAADI. The CDR3 has 15 residues. The junction had 8 bases not matched to a gene; V was cut back by 8 bases and J by 4 bases. CDR3 in amino acids: CASAKGTGSNEKLFF. In DNA form, the CDR3 reads TGCGCCAGCGCCAAGGGGACAGGGAGTAATGAAAAACTGTTTTTT.

The rearrangement links TRBV6-2 or TRBV6-3 to TRBJ1-1; D may be TRBD1 (6 bases). Per the germline V gene, CDR1 is MNHEY and CDR2 is SVGEGT. Trimming shortened V by 0 bases and J by 11 bases, and 13 bases separated the two germline ends. The CDR3 is made up of 13 amino acids. This CDR3 reads CASSYSMWGAAFF. In DNA form, the CDR3 reads TGTGCCAGCAGTTACTCGATGTGGGGGGCCGCTTTCTTT.